The clone carrying this T cell receptor beta chain has a count of ten or more. Its antigen is not known. The lymph nodes were axillary draining lymph nodes from breast cancer patients. The data were obtained in a study of breast tumors, draining lymph nodes, adjacent tissues. From germline, CDR1 is SGHDN and CDR2 FVKESK. The CDR3 extends over 14 amino acids. The V gene lost 4 bases and the J gene lost 4 bases, with 11 bases spanning the gap. TCRdb re-called the multiplex PCR reads through MiXCR, storing one row per CDR3 protein. The sample includes about 80,000 distinct CDR3 sequences, approximately 19% of them seen just once. Study-level findings and limits: Luminal-like breast cancer showed significantly higher tumor–nontumor repertoire similarity than basal-like. Data only fit, rather than demonstrated, lymph node origin of most tumor T cells. Tumor TCR diversity was below lymph nodes but above nontumor tissue.

The sample comprised axillary lymph node tissue. This TCR derives from a female donor with breast cancer. Some clones in this sample may be carry-over from other donors' samples. The chain carries TRBV14 and TRBJ2-1, with D possibly being TRBD2 (5 bases). DNA of the CDR3: TGTGCCAGCAGCCGGTCCGGGGTGTACAATGAGCAGTTCTTC. Its protein product is CASSRSGVYNEQFF.